The 19 T cell receptor beta chains listed next were all sequenced from one sample in a study of T cells after yellow fever vaccination. TCRdb recomputed calls from the 5' RACE reads with MiXCR, one row per CDR3 protein. The table records a few hundred thousand distinct CDR3 sequences, around 16% of them present only once. Sequences were derived from PBMCs, sampled less than 6 days after the first yellow fever vaccination. The receptors stem from a man between 18 and 35 years old who received the YFV17D yellow fever vaccine.

The chain joins TRBV10-3 to TRBJ2-6; D might be TRBD1 (6 bases). CDR1 and CDR2 (germline): ENHRY, SYGVKD. The CDR3 is 15 residues long. Trimming removed 3 bases at V and 5 bases at J, with 11 bases between. Here the CDR3 reads CAISDQGKRANVLTF. The DNA for the CDR3 is TGTGCCATCAGTGACCAGGGGAAAAGGGCCAACGTCCTGACTTTC.

This clonotype was seen ten or more times. This chain connects TRBV6-2 or TRBV6-3 to TRBJ1-2; maybe TRBD1 (6 bases). Trimming stripped 2 bases from V and 3 bases from J, with 7 bases between. The CDR3 sequence is 13 residues long. The germline V gene encodes CDR1 MNHEY and CDR2 SVGEGT. CDR3 protein: CASSYAGDYGYTF. The CDR3 DNA is TGTGCCAGCAGTTACGCAGGGGACTATGGCTACACCTTC.

This clonotype was observed many times. The V call is TRBV6-2 or TRBV6-3, the J call TRBJ2-5; D is tentatively TRBD1 or TRBD2 (5 bases each). The CDR3 has 14 amino acids. V gave up 2 bases and J gave up 5 bases, with 12 bases separating them. Germline CDR1 is MNHEY and CDR2 is SVGEGT. CDR3 bases: TGTGCCAGCAGTTACGTAGGTGGGGGTGAGACCCAGTACTTC. Translation: CASSYVGGGETQYF.

This chain joins TRBV23-1 and TRBJ2-5; weak D call: TRBD2 (6 bases). TRBV23-1 is marked as an open reading frame, function uncertain. Trimming pared 1 base from V and 0 bases from J, leaving 12 bases between. CDR3 length: 16 amino acids. The CDR3 is CASSQWGVGYQETQYF. CDR3 DNA: TGCGCCAGCAGTCAATGGGGGGTCGGATACCAAGAGACCCAGTACTTC.

Comment on this clonotype: Since a much larger clone is just one base distant, this may be a read error. The chain couples TRBV20-1 to TRBJ1-1; the D is unclear. The length of the CDR3 is 13 residues. Trimming left V 6 bases short and J 10 bases short, with 21 bases between. In germline, CDR1 is DFQATT, CDR2 SNEGSKA (reference sequence). CDR3 loop: CSALKGIGLGAFF. The CDR3 DNA is TGCAGTGCCTTAAAAGGCATTGGGCTCGGAGCTTTCTTT.

Written as DNA, the CDR3 is TGCGCCAGCAGCTTGCGGTCGCAGACGAACACCGGGGAGCTGTTTTTT. Translating gives CASSLRSQTNTGELFF. The chain joins TRBV5-1 to TRBJ2-2, with D uncertain. Germline values: CDR1 SGHRS, CDR2 YFSETQ. This CDR3 spans 16 amino acids. V dropped 1 base and J dropped 0 bases, with 10 bases sitting between them. The full variable domain, rest sourced from reference TRBV5-1 and TRBJ2-2, is KAGVTQTPRYLIKTRGQQVTLSCSPISGHRSVSWYQQTPGQGLQFLFEYFSETQRNKGNFPGRFSGRQFSNSRSEMNVSTLELGDSALYLCASSLRSQTNTGELFFGEGSRLTVL.

The chain combines TRBV12-3 or TRBV12-4 with TRBJ2-1; no clear D. Trimming pared 5 bases from V and 3 bases from J, leaving 11 bases between. The CDR3 has 14 amino acids. CDR3 in amino acids: CASSLFSLYNEQFF. DNA of the CDR3: TGTGCCAGCAGTCTATTCTCCCTCTACAATGAGCAGTTCTTC.

This rearrangement joins TRBV7-2 to TRBJ1-1, with a weak D call TRBD1 (6 bases). The CDR3 is made up of 16 amino acids. Germline V gene sequence: CDR1 SGHTA, CDR2 FQGNSA. V lost 5 bases to trimming and J lost 3 bases, with 19 bases between them. The CDR3 DNA reads as TGTGCCAGCAGCGTATATTCAGGGGCTGGGTACACTGAAGCTTTCTTT. Amino acids: CASSVYSGAGYTEAFF.

This clonotype came up a few times. The chain joins TRBV5-4 to TRBJ2-1, with 8 bases aligning to TRBD2. The CDR3 is 15 residues long. CDR1 is SGHNT, CDR2 YYREEE, per germline (reference sequence). The J segment lost 5 bases and the V segment lost 3 bases, leaving 7 bases of the junction unmatched. Here the CDR3 reads CASSWAGGPDNEQFF. The CDR3 DNA reads as TGTGCCAGCAGCTGGGCGGGGGGCCCCGACAATGAGCAGTTCTTC.

This clonotype appeared once. This rearrangement joins TRBV4-3 to TRBJ2-7, with D tentatively TRBD1 or TRBD2 (5 bases each). Germline loops: CDR1 LGHNA, CDR2 YSLEER. The CDR3 sequence is 13 residues long. V lost 3 bases to trimming and J lost 6 bases, with 12 bases between them. The CDR3 DNA follows: TGCGCCAGCAGCCACGGGACGGCGCGCGAGCAGTACTTC. It specifies CASSHGTAREQYF.

This clonotype was counted many times. The J gene is TRBJ1-1, the V gene TRBV3-1; the D gene is possibly TRBD1 (5 bases). The CDR3 has 15 residues. CDR1 is LGHDT and CDR2 is YNNKEL in the germline V gene (reference sequence). V was cut by 2 bases and J by 3 bases, with 13 bases left in between. This CDR3 is CASSQRWGSDTEAFF. The CDR3 DNA reads as TGTGCCAGCAGCCAAAGATGGGGGTCTGACACTGAAGCTTTCTTT.

This chain uses TRBV9 with TRBJ2-3, with D perhaps TRBD2 (5 bases). The germline CDR1 and CDR2 sequences are SGDLS and YYNGEE. The CDR3 contains 15 residues. V dropped 0 bases and J dropped 3 bases, with 11 bases sitting between them. The CDR3 DNA follows: TGTGCCAGCAGCGTAGCGGGGTCTGGGACAGATACGCAGTATTTT. This sequence encodes CASSVAGSGTDTQYF.

This chain joins TRBV5-4 and TRBJ1-2; TRBD1 matches 9 bases. The CDR3 is 15 amino acids. The V gene end was trimmed by 2 bases and the J gene end by 2 bases; junction bases not matched to a gene: 4. Germline lookup yields CDR1 SGHNT and CDR2 YYREEE (reference sequence). As DNA, the CDR3 is TGTGCCAGCAGCTTAAAACAGGGGGCGAACTATGGCTACACCTTC. Amino acid sequence: CASSLKQGANYGYTF.

This clonotype occurred many times. The chain joins TRBV6-2 or TRBV6-3 to TRBJ1-2; TRBD1 agrees at 7 bases. Trimming removed 7 bases from V and 2 bases from J; junction bases left unmatched: 7. Germline CDR1 reads MNHEY; CDR2 reads SVGEGT. The CDR3 extends over 14 amino acids. Written as DNA, the CDR3 is TGTGCCAGCACCGAACCCAGGGGGAACTATGGCTACACCTTC. It encodes CASTEPRGNYGYTF.

This clonotype was detected only a few times. The genes are TRBV5-8 and TRBJ1-2; TRBD1 agrees at 9 bases. V was pared by 5 bases and J by 8 bases, with 10 bases of the junction left unmatched. Looked up from germline, CDR1 is SGHTS and CDR2 is YDEGEE. The CDR3 contains 14 residues. DNA of the CDR3: TGTGCCAGCAGGACGGGACAGGGAATTGGGGGCTACACCTTC. This sequence encodes CASRTGQGIGGYTF.

This clonotype was detected a few times. Germline and junction disagree at one end, which may indicate a read error. The chain is built from TRBV20-1 and TRBJ1-2, with 8 bases matching TRBD1. Germline CDR1 reads DFQATT; CDR2 reads SNEGSKA (reference sequence). The length of the CDR3 is 12 residues. CDR3: CSAGDRGHGYTF. The CDR3 DNA reads TGCAGTGCTGGAGACAGGGGACATGGCTACACCTTC.

This clonotype showed up just a few times. This chain links TRBV5-6 with TRBJ2-5, with D hard to call. The germline V gene encodes CDR1 SGHDT and CDR2 YYEEEE. The CDR3 totals 13 residues. Trimming left V 2 bases short and J 0 bases short, with 5 bases between. Written as DNA, the CDR3 is TGTGCCAGCAGCTTTGACGACCAAGAGACCCAGTACTTC. It translates to CASSFDDQETQYF.

The chain combines TRBV20-1 with TRBJ1-1; a possible D gene is TRBD1 (6 bases). The V end lost 0 bases, the J end lost 3 bases, and 11 bases lay between the germline ends. CDR3 length: 14 residues. Germline CDR1 DFQATT, CDR2 SNEGSKA (reference sequence). CDR3 protein: CSARDQGIHTEAFF. Here the CDR3 DNA reads TGCAGTGCTAGAGATCAGGGGATCCACACTGAAGCTTTCTTT.

This clonotype was seen a few times. The chain couples TRBV6-1 to TRBJ2-3; D call uncertain. Per the germline V gene, CDR1 is MNHNS and CDR2 is SASEGT. The CDR3 totals 16 residues. V lost 3 bases and J lost 2, with 15 bases in between. CDR3 DNA: TGTGCCAGCAGTGATAGCCCGGCTAGGGTCACAGATACGCAGTATTTT. Its translation: CASSDSPARVTDTQYF.